These T cell receptor beta chains were read from a single sample in a study of blood T cell repertoires in COVID-19. This table comes from immunoSEQ multiplex PCR, and its TCRdb copy is limited to in-frame clones, with some not included. Altogether 300,000 to 350,000 clones are present, about 92% being singletons, with the ten largest covering just under 4%. The material sequenced was peripheral blood. Receptor source: an older woman with COVID-19, enrolled during active disease. Each CDR3 is given with its conserved first and last residue. The D gene is left open where the match is weak. Clone size is stated in some rows and not others, as once, few, many or a class when expanded.

j_gene: TRBJ2-1
d_gene: TRBD2
v_gene: TRBV9
abundance: .
CDR3aa: CASSVGTSGGAYNEQFF
CDR3nt: TGTGCCAGCAGCGTGGGGACTAGCGGGGGGGCCTACAATGAGCAGTTCTTC

j_gene: TRBJ1-1
d_gene: TRBD1
v_gene: TRBV28
abundance: .
CDR3aa: CASSRGQEAAFF
CDR3nt: TGTGCCAGCAGCCGAGGACAGGAGGCAGCTTTCTTT

j_gene: TRBJ1-4
d_gene: .
v_gene: TRBV4-2
abundance: .
CDR3aa: CASSPAGTNEKLFF
CDR3nt: TGTGCCAGCAGCCCGGCGGGCACTAATGAAAAACTGTTTTTT

j_gene: TRBJ1-1
d_gene: .
v_gene: TRBV19
abundance: .
CDR3aa: CASSSRVNTEAFF
CDR3nt: TGTGCCAGTAGTTCCAGGGTTAACACTGAAGCTTTCTTT

j_gene: TRBJ1-3
d_gene: .
v_gene: TRBV12-3/TRBV12-4
abundance: .
CDR3aa: CASSFLFGNTIYF
CDR3nt: TGTGCCAGCAGTTTTCTGTTCGGAAACACCATATATTTT

j_gene: TRBJ2-1
d_gene: .
v_gene: TRBV12-5
abundance: .
CDR3aa: CASAFGGGPNEQFF
CDR3nt: TGTGCTAGTGCCTTTGGGGGGGGGCCTAATGAGCAGTTCTTC

j_gene: TRBJ1-2
d_gene: .
v_gene: TRBV6-5
abundance: .
CDR3aa: CASSPGTPGGYGYTF
CDR3nt: TGTGCCAGCAGCCCAGGGACACCGGGGGGATATGGCTACACCTTC

j_gene: TRBJ1-1
d_gene: TRBD1
v_gene: TRBV12-3/TRBV12-4
abundance: .
CDR3aa: CASSLVTGVEAFF
CDR3nt: TGTGCCAGCAGTTTAGTTACAGGGGTTGAAGCTTTCTTT

j_gene: TRBJ1-1
d_gene: TRBD1
v_gene: TRBV7-2
abundance: .
CDR3aa: CASSLLGQGYTEAFF
CDR3nt: TGTGCCAGCAGCTTGCTGGGACAGGGGTACACTGAAGCTTTCTTT

j_gene: TRBJ2-7
d_gene: .
v_gene: TRBV3-1/TRBV3-2
abundance: .
CDR3aa: CASRGGYEQYF
CDR3nt: TGTGCCAGCAGGGGAGGTTACGAGCAGTACTTC

j_gene: TRBJ2-5
d_gene: .
v_gene: TRBV18
abundance: .
CDR3aa: CASSPRQSQETQYF
CDR3nt: TGTGCCAGCTCACCTCGACAGAGCCAAGAGACCCAGTACTTC

j_gene: TRBJ1-1
d_gene: .
v_gene: TRBV11-2
abundance: once
CDR3aa: CASSSRIEAFF
CDR3nt: TGTGCCAGCAGCTCCAGGATTGAAGCTTTCTTT

j_gene: TRBJ2-3
d_gene: .
v_gene: TRBV3-1/TRBV3-2
abundance: .
CDR3aa: CASSSRGPRTDTQYF
CDR3nt: TGTGCCAGCAGCTCGCGGGGGCCACGCACAGATACGCAGTATTTT